The 14 T cell receptor beta chains below were found in one sample sequenced in a study of blood T cell repertoires in COVID-19. Repertoires were generated with immunoSEQ multiplex PCR, while TCRdb's copy carries only in-frame clones and drops some. The table has around 100,000 clones, roughly 90% seen once. Sequenced sample: peripheral blood. The receptor set was obtained from a human donor in a cohort sampled during active COVID-19.

The J gene is TRBJ2-7, the V gene TRBV11-2, with 7 bases identical to TRBD1. Trimming took 1 base from V and 3 from J; bases not matched to a gene: 6. There are 15 residues in the CDR3. Germline CDR1 SGHAT, CDR2 FQNNGV. CDR3 amino acids: CASSLGQGVSYEQYF. The CDR3 DNA reads TGTGCCAGCAGCTTAGGCCAGGGGGTGAGCTACGAGCAGTACTTC. The variable domain in full, completed from reference TRBV11-2 and TRBJ2-7, reads EAGVAQSPRYKIIEKRQSVAFWCNPISGHATLYWYQQILGQGPKLLIQFQNNGVVDDSQLPKDRFSAERLKGVDSTLKIQPAKLEDSAVYLCASSLGQGVSYEQYFGPGTRLTVT.

The gene calls are TRBV28 and TRBJ2-3, with 7 positions matching TRBD2. From germline, CDR1 is MDHEN and CDR2 SYDVKM. This CDR3 comprises 16 residues. The junction had 10 bases not matched to a gene; V was cut back by 3 bases and J by 4 bases. CDR3 nucleotide sequence: TGTGCCAGCAGTTTGCGGGGCGGGGGTAGGGCAGATACGCAGTATTTT. It is translated as CASSLRGGGRADTQYF.

This clone was counted a few times. In DNA form, the CDR3 reads TGTGCCAGCAGCGGGATAGCGGGAGAGTACACCGGGGAGCTGTTTTTT. Translation: CASSGIAGEYTGELFF. The V and J genes are TRBV9 and TRBJ2-2; the match to TRBD2 covers 9 bases. Germline CDR1 SGDLS, CDR2 YYNGEE. The CDR3 is made up of 16 amino acids. The ends lost 3 bases at V and 3 bases at J; junction bases unmatched: 6.

The rearrangement uses TRBV29-1 and TRBJ2-7; maybe TRBD1 (6 bases). V shed 7 bases and J shed 0 bases, with 10 bases lying between them. The CDR3 has 12 amino acids. Germline V gene data show CDR1 as SQVTM and CDR2 as ANQGSEA. In nucleotides, the CDR3 is TGCAGCGCCGGACAGCTCTCCTACGAGCAGTACTTC. Translating it yields CSAGQLSYEQYF.

This clone has only one observation. The chain carries TRBV2 and TRBJ2-5; maybe TRBD2 (5 bases). The germline V gene encodes CDR1 SNHLY and CDR2 FYNNEI. The CDR3 totals 12 residues. V was trimmed by 6 bases and J by 5 bases, leaving 10 bases between them. The CDR3 spells CASRRRGETQYF. The CDR3 DNA follows: TGTGCCAGCAGACGACGAGGGGAGACCCAGTACTTC.

The genes are TRBV12-3 or TRBV12-4 and TRBJ2-7; 8 bases line up with TRBD2. V was pared by 10 bases and J by 3 bases, with 5 bases of the junction left unmatched. CDR3 length equals 12 residues. CDR3 in amino acids: CAIGTRNYEQYF. As DNA, the CDR3 is TGTGCCATAGGGACTAGAAACTACGAGCAGTACTTC.

V and J are TRBV27 and TRBJ2-7; 10 bases map to TRBD1. This CDR3 region has 14 residues. Trimming removed 3 bases from V and 6 bases from J; junction bases left unmatched: 5. Germline V gives CDR1 MNHEY, CDR2 SMNVEV (reference sequence). The CDR3 region is CASSLRTGGVEQYF. CDR3 nucleotides: TGTGCCAGCAGTTTGAGGACAGGGGGTGTCGAGCAGTACTTC.

The J gene is TRBJ2-7, the V gene TRBV28, with TRBD1 identical over 8 bases. CDR1 is MDHEN and CDR2 is SYDVKM in the germline V gene. This CDR3 is built from 16 residues. V lost 3 bases to trimming and J lost 5 bases; unmatched junction nucleotides: 12. The CDR3, as DNA: TGTGCCAGCAGTTTCCCCTGGGAAGGGACAGGTGACGAGCAGTACTTC. It translates to CASSFPWEGTGDEQYF.

The rearrangement joins TRBV28 to TRBJ2-7, with 10 positions matching TRBD1. From germline, CDR1 is MDHEN and CDR2 SYDVKM. After removal of 4 bases from V and 6 bases from J, the junction contained 6 bases not matched to a gene. There are 14 residues in the CDR3. The CDR3 DNA is TGTGCCAGCAGTTGGGGACAGGGGAGGGGCGAGCAGTACTTC. This sequence encodes CASSWGQGRGEQYF. The full variable domain, completed using reference TRBV28 and TRBJ2-7, is DVKVTQSSRYLVKRTGEKVFLECVQDMDHENMFWYRQDPGLGLRLIYFSYDVKMKEKGDIPEGYSVSREKKERFSLILESASTNQTSMYLCASSWGQGRGEQYFGPGTRLTVT.

The genes are TRBV7-9 and TRBJ1-6, with a weak D call TRBD1 (6 bases). In germline, CDR1 is SEHNR, CDR2 FQNEAQ (reference sequence). Trimming took 5 bases from V and 7 from J, leaving 12 bases between them. The CDR3 has 14 amino acids. The DNA of the CDR3 is TGTGCCAGCAGCCGTTCAGGGGACAATTCACCCCTCCACTTT. It is translated as CASSRSGDNSPLHF.

The V and J genes are TRBV28 and TRBJ2-7; 9 bases map to TRBD2. The J segment lost 2 bases and the V segment lost 6 bases, leaving 11 bases of the junction unmatched. The germline CDR1 and CDR2 sequences are MDHEN and SYDVKM. CDR3 length: 16 residues. The CDR3 region has the DNA TGTGCCAGCAGCTCCCCTCAAGCGGGGGGTACCTACGAGCAGTACTTC. It is translated as CASSSPQAGGTYEQYF.

The chain is built from TRBV2 and TRBJ2-7; no definite D call. Germline values: CDR1 SNHLY, CDR2 FYNNEI. Trimming left V 3 bases short and J 3 bases short, with 12 bases between. The CDR3 runs to 14 residues. The CDR3 region has the DNA TGTGCCAGCAGTGAGTCGGCAGGCCTCTACGAGCAGTACTTC. It yields the protein CASSESAGLYEQYF.

J is TRBJ2-3 and V is TRBV15, with 8 bases that match TRBD2. Germline V gene data show CDR1 as LNHNV and CDR2 as YYDKDF (reference sequence). V dropped 3 bases and J dropped 4; count of bases not matched to a gene: 9. The CDR3 extends over 16 amino acids. CDR3 nucleotides: TGTGCCACCAGCAGGAAGGGAGCGGGAGAGGCAGATACGCAGTATTTT. Its protein product is CATSRKGAGEADTQYF.

This clone was recorded only once. The chain uses TRBV5-1 and TRBJ1-3; TRBD1 aligns across 7 bases. V gave up 5 bases and J gave up 0 bases; unmatched junction bases: 2. This CDR3 is built from 14 residues. From germline, CDR1 is SGHRS and CDR2 YFSETQ. The CDR3 DNA sequence: TGCGCCAGCAGAGGGGGCGGCTCTGGAAACACCATATATTTT. It codes for CASRGGGSGNTIYF.